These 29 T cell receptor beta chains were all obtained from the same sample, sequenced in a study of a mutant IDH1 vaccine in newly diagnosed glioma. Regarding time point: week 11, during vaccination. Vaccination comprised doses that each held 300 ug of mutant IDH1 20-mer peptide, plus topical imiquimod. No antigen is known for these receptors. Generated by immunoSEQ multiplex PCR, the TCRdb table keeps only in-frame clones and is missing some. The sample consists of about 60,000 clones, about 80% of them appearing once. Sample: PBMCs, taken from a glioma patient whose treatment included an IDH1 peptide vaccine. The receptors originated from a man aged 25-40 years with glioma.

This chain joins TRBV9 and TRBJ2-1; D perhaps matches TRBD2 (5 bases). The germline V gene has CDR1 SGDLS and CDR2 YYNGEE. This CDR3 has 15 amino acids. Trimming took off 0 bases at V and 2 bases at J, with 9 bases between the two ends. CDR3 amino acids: CASSVDGETYNEQFF. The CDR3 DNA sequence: TGTGCCAGCAGCGTAGACGGGGAGACCTACAATGAGCAGTTCTTC.

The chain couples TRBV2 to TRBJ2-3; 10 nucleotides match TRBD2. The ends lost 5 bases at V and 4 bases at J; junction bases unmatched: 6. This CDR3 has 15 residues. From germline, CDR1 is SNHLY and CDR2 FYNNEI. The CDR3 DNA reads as TGTGCCAGCAGTTTACTAGCGGGAAGATCAGATACGCAGTATTTT. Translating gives CASSLLAGRSDTQYF.

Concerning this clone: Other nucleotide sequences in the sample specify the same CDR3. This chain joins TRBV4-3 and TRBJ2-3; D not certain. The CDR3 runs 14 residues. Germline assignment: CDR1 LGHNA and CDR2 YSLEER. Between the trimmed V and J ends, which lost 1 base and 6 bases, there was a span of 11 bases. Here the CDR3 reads CASSQGGFTDTQYF. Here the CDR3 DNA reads TGCGCCAGCAGCCAAGGCGGATTTACGGATACGCAGTATTTT.

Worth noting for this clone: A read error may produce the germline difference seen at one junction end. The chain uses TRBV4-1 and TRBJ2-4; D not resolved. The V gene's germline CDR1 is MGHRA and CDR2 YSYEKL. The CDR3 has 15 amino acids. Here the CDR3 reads CASKTAVLAKSIQYF. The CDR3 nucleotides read TGCGCCAGCAAAACGGCGGTACTGGCCAAAAGCATTCAGTACTTC.

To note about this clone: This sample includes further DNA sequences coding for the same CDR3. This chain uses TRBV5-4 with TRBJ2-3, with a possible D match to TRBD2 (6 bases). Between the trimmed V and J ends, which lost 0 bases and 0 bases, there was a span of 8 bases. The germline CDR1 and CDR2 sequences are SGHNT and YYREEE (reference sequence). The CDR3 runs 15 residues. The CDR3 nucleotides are TGTGCCAGCAGCTTGGAAGCGGGTAGCACAGATACGCAGTATTTT. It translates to CASSLEAGSTDTQYF.

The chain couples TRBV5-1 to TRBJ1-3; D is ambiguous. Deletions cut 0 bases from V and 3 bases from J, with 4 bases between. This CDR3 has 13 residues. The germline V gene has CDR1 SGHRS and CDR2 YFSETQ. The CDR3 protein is CASSLDIGNTIYF. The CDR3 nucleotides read TGCGCCAGCAGCTTGGACATTGGAAACACCATATATTTT.

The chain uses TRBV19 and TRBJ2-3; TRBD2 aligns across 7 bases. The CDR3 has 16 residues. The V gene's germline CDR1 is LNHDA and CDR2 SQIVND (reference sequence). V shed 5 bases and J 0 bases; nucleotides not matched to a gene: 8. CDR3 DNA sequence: TGTGCCAGTAGTCCAATAGCGGGCCAAAGCACAGATACGCAGTATTTT. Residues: CASSPIAGQSTDTQYF.

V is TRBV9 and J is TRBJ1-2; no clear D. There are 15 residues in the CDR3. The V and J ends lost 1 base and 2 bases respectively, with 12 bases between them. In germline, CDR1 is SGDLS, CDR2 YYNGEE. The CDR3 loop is CASSVYPPPNYGYTF. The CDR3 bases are TGTGCCAGCAGCGTATATCCACCCCCAAACTATGGCTACACCTTC.

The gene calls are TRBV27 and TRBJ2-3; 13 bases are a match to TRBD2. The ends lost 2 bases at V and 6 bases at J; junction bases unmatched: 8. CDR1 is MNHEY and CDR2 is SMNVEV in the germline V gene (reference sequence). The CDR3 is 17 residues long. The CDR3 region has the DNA TGTGCCAGCAGTTTAAGGGCACTAGCGGGGGGGGCGGATACGCAGTATTTT. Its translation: CASSLRALAGGADTQYF.

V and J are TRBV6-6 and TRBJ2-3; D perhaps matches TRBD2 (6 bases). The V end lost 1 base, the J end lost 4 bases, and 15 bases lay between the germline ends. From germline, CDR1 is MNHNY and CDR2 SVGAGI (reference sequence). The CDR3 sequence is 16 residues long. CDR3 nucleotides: TGTGCCAGCAGTTACTTGTCAGGGAGGCGGGCAGATACGCAGTATTTT. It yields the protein CASSYLSGRRADTQYF.

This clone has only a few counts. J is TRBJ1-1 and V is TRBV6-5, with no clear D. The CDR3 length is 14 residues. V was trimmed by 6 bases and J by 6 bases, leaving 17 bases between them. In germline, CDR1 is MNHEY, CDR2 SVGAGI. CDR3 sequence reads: CASSYRAKGPEAFF. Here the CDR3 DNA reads TGTGCCAGCAGCTACCGGGCCAAGGGTCCTGAAGCTTTCTTT.

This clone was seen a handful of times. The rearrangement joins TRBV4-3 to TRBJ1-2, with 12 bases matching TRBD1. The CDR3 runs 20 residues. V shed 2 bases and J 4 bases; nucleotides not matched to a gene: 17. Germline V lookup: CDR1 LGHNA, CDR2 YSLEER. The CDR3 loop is CASSQYPPGQGADESYGYTF. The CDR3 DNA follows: TGCGCCAGCAGCCAATATCCACCGGGACAGGGGGCCGACGAAAGCTATGGCTACACCTTC.

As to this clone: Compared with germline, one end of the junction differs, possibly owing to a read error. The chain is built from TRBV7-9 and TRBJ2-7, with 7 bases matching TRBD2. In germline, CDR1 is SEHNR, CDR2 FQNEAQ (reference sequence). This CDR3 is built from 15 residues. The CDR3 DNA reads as TGTGCCAGCAGCACCCGGGCGGGACTATCCTCCGAGCAGTACTTC. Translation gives CASSTRAGLSSEQYF.

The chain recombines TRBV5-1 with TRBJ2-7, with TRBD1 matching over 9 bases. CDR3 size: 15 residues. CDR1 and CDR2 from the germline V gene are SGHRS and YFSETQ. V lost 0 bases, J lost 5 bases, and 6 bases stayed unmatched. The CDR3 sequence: CASSLEGQGPHEQYF. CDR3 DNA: TGCGCCAGCAGCTTGGAGGGACAGGGCCCCCACGAGCAGTACTTC.

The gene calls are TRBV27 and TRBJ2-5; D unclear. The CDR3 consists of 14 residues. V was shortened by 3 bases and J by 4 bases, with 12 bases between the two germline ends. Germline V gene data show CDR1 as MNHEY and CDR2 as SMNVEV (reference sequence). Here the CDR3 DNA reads TGTGCCAGCAGTTTGACCGCAAGGATAGAGACCCAGTACTTC. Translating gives CASSLTARIETQYF.

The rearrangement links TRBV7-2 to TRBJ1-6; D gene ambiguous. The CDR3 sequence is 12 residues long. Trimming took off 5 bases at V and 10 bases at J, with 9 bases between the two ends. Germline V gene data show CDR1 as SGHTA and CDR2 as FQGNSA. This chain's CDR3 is CASSPPGSPLHF. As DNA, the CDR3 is TGTGCCAGCAGCCCCCCCGGCTCACCCCTCCACTTT. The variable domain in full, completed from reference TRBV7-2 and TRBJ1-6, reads GAGVSQSPSNKVTEKGKDVELRCDPISGHTALYWYRQSLGQGLEFLIYFQGNSAPDKSGLPSDRFSAERTGGSVSTLTIQRTQQEDSAVYLCASSPPGSPLHFGNGTRLTVT.

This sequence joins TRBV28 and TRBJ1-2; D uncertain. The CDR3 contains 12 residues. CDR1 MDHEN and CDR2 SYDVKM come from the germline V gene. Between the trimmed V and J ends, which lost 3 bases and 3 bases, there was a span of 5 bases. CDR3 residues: CASSFWDYGYTF. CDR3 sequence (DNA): TGTGCCAGCAGTTTTTGGGACTATGGCTACACCTTC.

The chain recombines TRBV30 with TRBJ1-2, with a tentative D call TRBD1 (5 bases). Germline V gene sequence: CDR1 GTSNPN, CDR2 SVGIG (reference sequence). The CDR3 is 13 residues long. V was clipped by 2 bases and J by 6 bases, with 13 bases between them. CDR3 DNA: TGTGCCTGGAGTCCGGGAGGGGCGAATGGCTACACCTTC. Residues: CAWSPGGANGYTF.

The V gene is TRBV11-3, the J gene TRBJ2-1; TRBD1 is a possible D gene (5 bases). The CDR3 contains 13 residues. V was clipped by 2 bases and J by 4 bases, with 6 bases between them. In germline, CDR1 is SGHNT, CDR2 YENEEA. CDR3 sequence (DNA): TGTGCCAGCAGCTTACAGGGATACAATGAGCAGTTCTTC. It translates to CASSLQGYNEQFF.

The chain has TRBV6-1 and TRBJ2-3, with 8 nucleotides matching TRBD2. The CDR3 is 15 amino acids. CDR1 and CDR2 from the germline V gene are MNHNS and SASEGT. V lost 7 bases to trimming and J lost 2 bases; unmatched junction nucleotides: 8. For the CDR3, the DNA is TGTGCCAGCACCAGGACTAGCCCTGTCACAGATACGCAGTATTTT. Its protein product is CASTRTSPVTDTQYF.

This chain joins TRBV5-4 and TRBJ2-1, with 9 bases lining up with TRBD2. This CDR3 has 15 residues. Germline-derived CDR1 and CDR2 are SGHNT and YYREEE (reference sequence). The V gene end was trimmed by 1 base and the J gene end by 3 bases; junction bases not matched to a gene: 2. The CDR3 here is CASSLSGRIYNEQFF. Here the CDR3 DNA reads TGTGCCAGCAGCTTGAGCGGGAGGATCTACAATGAGCAGTTCTTC.

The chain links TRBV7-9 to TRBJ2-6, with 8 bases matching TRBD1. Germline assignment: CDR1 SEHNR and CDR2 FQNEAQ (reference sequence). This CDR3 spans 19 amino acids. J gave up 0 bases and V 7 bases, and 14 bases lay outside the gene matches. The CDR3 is CASNNVNRGISSGANVLTF. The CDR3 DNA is TGTGCCAGCAACAACGTTAACAGGGGGATTAGCTCTGGGGCCAACGTCCTGACTTTC.

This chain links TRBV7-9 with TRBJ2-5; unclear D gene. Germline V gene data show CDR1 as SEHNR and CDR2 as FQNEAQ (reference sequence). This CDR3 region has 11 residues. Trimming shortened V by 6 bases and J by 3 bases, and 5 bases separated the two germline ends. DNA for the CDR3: TGTGCCAGCAGATCAAAAGAGACCCAGTACTTC. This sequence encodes CASRSKETQYF.

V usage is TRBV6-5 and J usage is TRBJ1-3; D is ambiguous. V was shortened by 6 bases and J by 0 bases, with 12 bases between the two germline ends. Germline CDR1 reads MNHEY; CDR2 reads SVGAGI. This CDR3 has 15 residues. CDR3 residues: CASRRTYSSGNTIYF. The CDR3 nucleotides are TGTGCCAGCAGGCGTACTTACAGCTCTGGAAACACCATATATTTT.

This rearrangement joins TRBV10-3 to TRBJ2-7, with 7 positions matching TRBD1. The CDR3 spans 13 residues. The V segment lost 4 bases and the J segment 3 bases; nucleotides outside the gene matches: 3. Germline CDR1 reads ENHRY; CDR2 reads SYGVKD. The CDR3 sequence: CAISVDRNYEQYF. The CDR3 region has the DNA TGTGCCATCAGTGTGGACAGGAACTACGAGCAGTACTTC.

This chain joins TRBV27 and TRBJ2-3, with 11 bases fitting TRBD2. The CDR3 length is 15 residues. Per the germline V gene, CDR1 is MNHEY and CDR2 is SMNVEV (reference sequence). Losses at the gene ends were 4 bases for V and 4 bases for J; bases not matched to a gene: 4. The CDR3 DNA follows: TGTGCCAGCAGTTCTAGCGGGAGGATCGCAGATACGCAGTATTTT. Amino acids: CASSSSGRIADTQYF.

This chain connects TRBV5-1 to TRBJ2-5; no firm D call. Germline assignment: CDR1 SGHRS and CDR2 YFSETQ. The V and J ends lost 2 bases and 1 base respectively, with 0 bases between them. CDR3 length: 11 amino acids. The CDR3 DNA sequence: TGCGCCAGCAGCTTCCAAGAGACCCAGTACTTC. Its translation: CASSFQETQYF.

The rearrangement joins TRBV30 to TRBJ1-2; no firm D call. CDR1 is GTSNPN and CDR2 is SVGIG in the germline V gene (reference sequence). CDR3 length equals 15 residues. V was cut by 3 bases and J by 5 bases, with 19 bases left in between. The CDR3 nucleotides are TGTGCCTGGAGCTCAAAAGGACGGAATTTGTATGGCTACACCTTC. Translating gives CAWSSKGRNLYGYTF.

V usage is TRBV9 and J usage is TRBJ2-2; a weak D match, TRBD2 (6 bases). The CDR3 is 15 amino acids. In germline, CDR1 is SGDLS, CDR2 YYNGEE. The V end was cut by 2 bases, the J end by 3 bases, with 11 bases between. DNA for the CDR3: TGTGCCAGCAGCGTCGGAGGGGTGGACACCGGGGAGCTGTTTTTT. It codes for CASSVGGVDTGELFF.